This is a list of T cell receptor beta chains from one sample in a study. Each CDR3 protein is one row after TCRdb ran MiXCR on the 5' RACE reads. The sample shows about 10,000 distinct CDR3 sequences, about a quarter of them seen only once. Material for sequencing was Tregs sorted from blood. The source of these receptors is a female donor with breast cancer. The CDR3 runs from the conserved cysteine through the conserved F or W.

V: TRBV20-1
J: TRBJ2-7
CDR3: CSARDGRLLEQYF

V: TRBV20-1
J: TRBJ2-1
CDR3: CSARVRREQFF

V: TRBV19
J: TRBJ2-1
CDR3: CASSPVAGGPANEQFF

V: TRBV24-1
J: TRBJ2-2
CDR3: CATSTESTGELFF

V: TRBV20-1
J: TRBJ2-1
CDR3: CSARGWRESYNEQFF

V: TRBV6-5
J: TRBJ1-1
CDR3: CASRMGQNTEAFF

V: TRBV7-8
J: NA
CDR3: CASSLVSGRCTDTQHF

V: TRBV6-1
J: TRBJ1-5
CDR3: CASRNGPVSNQPQHF

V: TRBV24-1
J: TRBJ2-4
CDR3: CATSVSTRSENIQYF

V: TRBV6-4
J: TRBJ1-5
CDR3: CASSEVLVGTGKGRSDQPQHF

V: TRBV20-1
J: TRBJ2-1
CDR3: CSAPAGGPDNEQFF

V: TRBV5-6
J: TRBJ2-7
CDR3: CASSLGRYEQYF

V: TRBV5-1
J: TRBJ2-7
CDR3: CATSTEAGEQYF

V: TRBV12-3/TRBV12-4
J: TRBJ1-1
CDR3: CASGVKYLNTEAFF

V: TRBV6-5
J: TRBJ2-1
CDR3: CASSSTGNEQFF

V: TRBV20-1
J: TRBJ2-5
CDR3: CSAQGLAGGPGETQYF

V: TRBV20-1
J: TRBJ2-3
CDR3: CSARGLAGAGDTQYF